Presented here are 30 T cell receptor beta chains from one specimen sequenced in a study of blood T cell repertoires in COVID-19. Sequenced by immunoSEQ multiplex PCR; TCRdb stores in-frame clones only, minus some. Of about 110,000 clones in the sample, approximately 85% were seen once. Sequencing was carried out using peripheral blood. Receptor source: a human donor in a cohort sampled during active COVID-19.

In this sample, this clone turned up a few times. The chain links TRBV5-4 to TRBJ1-4; 10 bases agree with TRBD1. V lost 0 bases to trimming and J lost 5 bases; unmatched junction nucleotides: 4. The germline CDR1 and CDR2 sequences are SGHNT and YYREEE (reference sequence). This CDR3 contains 16 residues. The CDR3 DNA is TGTGCCAGCAGCTTGGGTTCGGACAGGGGGAATGAAAAACTGTTTTTT. Its protein is CASSLGSDRGNEKLFF.

V usage is TRBV18 and J usage is TRBJ1-1; 8 bases are a match to TRBD1. Looked up from germline, CDR1 is KGHSH and CDR2 is LQKENI. This CDR3 is 14 amino acids long. V was clipped by 4 bases and J by 3 bases; unmatched bases: 4. CDR3 DNA sequence: TGTGCCAGCTCACTACAGGGGGTTGACACTGAAGCTTTCTTT. This encodes CASSLQGVDTEAFF.

The chain employs TRBV5-4 and TRBJ1-2, with 7 bases matching TRBD1. V shed 0 bases, J shed 1 base, and the junction held 3 bases outside the gene matches. CDR3 length equals 15 residues. CDR1 is SGHNT and CDR2 is YYREEE in the germline V gene (reference sequence). CDR3 DNA sequence: TGTGCCAGCAGCTTGGGAGGGGGCTATAACTATGGCTACACCTTC. Residues: CASSLGGGYNYGYTF.

This chain links TRBV3-1 (or the pseudogene TRBV3-2) with TRBJ2-3; TRBD2 matches at 12 bases. Losses at the gene ends were 0 bases for V and 4 bases for J; bases not matched to a gene: 5. This CDR3 has 17 amino acids. The germline CDR1 and CDR2 sequences are LGHDT and YNNKEL (reference sequence). CDR3 nucleotides: TGTGCCAGCAGCCAAGATCCTAGCGGGGGGGCCTCAGATACGCAGTATTTT. It is translated as CASSQDPSGGASDTQYF.

CDR3 DNA: TGTGCCAGCAGTACTAGACAGGGAAATCAGCCCCAGCATTTT. Protein: CASSTRQGNQPQHF. The V and J genes are TRBV27 and TRBJ1-5; 7 nucleotides line up with TRBD1. V lost 5 bases to trimming and J lost 4 bases; unmatched junction nucleotides: 5. Germline values: CDR1 MNHEY, CDR2 SMNVEV (reference sequence). This CDR3 is 14 amino acids long.

This sequence joins TRBV7-9 and TRBJ2-3; weak D call: TRBD1 (5 bases). The CDR3 is 14 residues long. Deletions cut 2 bases from V and 6 bases from J, with 12 bases between. CDR1 and CDR2 from the germline V gene are SEHNR and FQNEAQ (reference sequence). DNA for the CDR3: TGTGCCAGCAGCTTAACAGGCCTTGGGGATACGCAGTATTTT. Translated, it gives CASSLTGLGDTQYF. The variable domain in full, with the rest retrieved from reference TRBV7-9 and TRBJ2-3, is DTGVSQNPRHKITKRGQNVTFRCDPISEHNRLYWYRQTLGQGPEFLTYFQNEAQLEKSRLLSDRFSAERPKGSFSTLEIQRTEQGDSAMYLCASSLTGLGDTQYFGPGTRLTVL.

The chain links TRBV7-2 to TRBJ2-1, with 9 bases aligning to TRBD2. The CDR3 consists of 14 residues. Germline trimming cut 5 bases from V and 4 bases from J; bases unmatched to any gene: 3. Germline assignment: CDR1 SGHTA and CDR2 FQGNSA. The CDR3 DNA is TGTGCCAGCAGCAGGCGGGAGGGTTACAATGAGCAGTTCTTC. Amino acid sequence: CASSRREGYNEQFF.

This clone was seen a single time. The chain couples TRBV6-5 to TRBJ1-4; D is undetermined. This CDR3 has 12 residues. The germline CDR1 and CDR2 sequences are MNHEY and SVGAGI. With 8 bases removed from V and 9 bases from J, the gap between germline ends came to 13 bases. The CDR3 loop is CASSEGGQKLFF. Written as DNA, the CDR3 is TGTGCCAGCTCAGAAGGCGGCCAAAAACTGTTTTTT.

This sequence joins TRBV27 and TRBJ2-7, with D uncertain. Trimming took 5 bases from V and 2 from J, leaving 13 bases between them. The CDR3 runs to 14 residues. Germline assignment: CDR1 MNHEY and CDR2 SMNVEV (reference sequence). CDR3 residues: CASSPARQTYEQYF. The DNA for the CDR3 is TGTGCCAGCAGTCCGGCTAGGCAGACCTACGAGCAGTACTTC.

The rearrangement joins TRBV4-1 to TRBJ2-7; 10 positions match TRBD2. Germline V CDR1 and CDR2: MGHRA, YSYEKL. There are 16 residues in the CDR3. V was pared by 1 base and J by 3 bases, with 6 bases of the junction left unmatched. The DNA for the CDR3 is TGCGCCAGCAGCCAAGGCCTAGCGGGAGAGGGCTACGAGCAGTACTTC. This sequence encodes CASSQGLAGEGYEQYF.

This clone came up a few times. The J gene is TRBJ1-5, the V gene TRBV7-8; D possibly corresponds to TRBD1 (6 bases). Germline CDR1 reads SGHVS; CDR2 reads FQNEAQ. The CDR3 spans 19 residues. V gave up 0 bases and J gave up 9 bases, with 27 bases separating them. Here the CDR3 reads CASSLAAPRYNRESLPQHF. The CDR3 nucleotides are TGTGCCAGCAGCTTAGCCGCCCCGCGCTACAACAGGGAGTCCCTGCCCCAGCATTTT.

The chain employs TRBV21-1 and TRBJ2-1; the DNA was not compared with TRBD2, the D call given in the table. TRBV21-1 has pseudogene status. CDR3 size: 19 residues. The CDR3 is CASQGIEGRVLISYNEQFF. The DNA of the CDR3 is TGTGCCAGCCAAGGGATCGAAGGGAGGGTTCTAATCTCCTACAATGAGCAGTTCTTC.

The rearrangement uses TRBV7-3 and TRBJ2-3, with D possibly TRBD2 on 6 matching bases. CDR3 length: 16 residues. Germline assignment: CDR1 SGHTA and CDR2 FQGTGA. V was trimmed by 2 bases and J by 5 bases, leaving 17 bases between them. The CDR3 spells CASSLGGSLQGDTQYF. The CDR3 DNA sequence: TGTGCCAGCAGCTTAGGGGGGAGCCTCCAGGGAGATACGCAGTATTTT.

The rearrangement joins TRBV4-1 to TRBJ1-2; 12 nucleotides agree with TRBD1. The CDR3 totals 15 residues. V was pared by 3 bases and J by 8 bases, with 7 bases of the junction left unmatched. Per germline, CDR1 MGHRA and CDR2 YSYEKL. The CDR3 DNA sequence: TGCGCCAGCAGCCACCGGGACAGGGGGCGCGAGGGCTACACCTTC. Its protein is CASSHRDRGREGYTF.

The V gene is TRBV27, the J gene TRBJ2-7, with 7 bases that match TRBD2. Germline V gene lookup returns CDR1 MNHEY and CDR2 SMNVEV (reference sequence). This CDR3 comprises 14 residues. Unmatched junction bases numbered 8, after V lost 3 bases and J lost 6 bases. The CDR3 DNA follows: TGTGCCAGCAGTTTCAACATACGCGGGGGCGAGCAGTACTTC. Encoded protein: CASSFNIRGGEQYF.

In this sample, this clone turned up a few times. The chain couples TRBV6-1 to TRBJ1-1; weak D call: TRBD1 (6 bases). The length of the CDR3 is 16 residues. Trimming shortened V by 4 bases and J by 1 base, and 16 bases separated the two germline ends. Germline V lookup: CDR1 MNHNS, CDR2 SASEGT. For the CDR3, the DNA is TGTGCCAGCAGTGCGAGACCAGGGGTAAGGAACACTGAAGCTTTCTTT. Protein: CASSARPGVRNTEAFF.

The V gene is TRBV9, the J gene TRBJ2-1; 11 nucleotides line up with TRBD1. Germline CDR1 and CDR2: SGDLS and YYNGEE. J lost 6 bases, V lost 0 bases, and 5 bases had no gene match. CDR3 length: 16 amino acids. CDR3 bases: TGTGCCAGCAGCGTAGGAGGGACAGGGGGTATCAATGAGCAGTTCTTC. Amino acids: CASSVGGTGGINEQFF.

The chain carries TRBV11-2 and TRBJ2-7; 8 bases agree with TRBD1. The CDR3 sequence is 14 residues long. Germline V gene lookup returns CDR1 SGHAT and CDR2 FQNNGV. The trim removed 3 bases at V and 2 bases at J, leaving 3 bases unmatched. CDR3 nucleotide sequence: TGTGCCAGCAGCTTGTGGACAGGGACCTACGAGCAGTACTTC. This sequence encodes CASSLWTGTYEQYF.

The chain employs TRBV7-9 and TRBJ1-2; D uncertain. Germline V gene lookup returns CDR1 SEHNR and CDR2 FQNEAQ (reference sequence). This CDR3 comprises 14 residues. V dropped 0 bases and J dropped 4 bases, with 9 bases sitting between them. The CDR3 sequence is CASSLATETYGYTF. The CDR3, as DNA: TGTGCCAGCAGCTTAGCGACTGAGACCTATGGCTACACCTTC.

The chain uses TRBV6-5 and TRBJ2-3; 8 bases match TRBD1. Germline values: CDR1 MNHEY, CDR2 SVGAGI. With V trimmed by 2 bases and J by 5 bases, 3 bases remained unmatched. This CDR3 spans 14 amino acids. CDR3 loop: CASSYPQGGDTQYF. As DNA, the CDR3 is TGTGCCAGCAGTTACCCACAGGGGGGAGATACGCAGTATTTT.

The CDR3 bases are TGTGCCAGCCGATCGCAGGGGGGTTATGGAAACACCATATATTTT. Translation: CASRSQGGYGNTIYF. This chain joins TRBV6-5 and TRBJ1-3, with 7 positions matching TRBD1. Germline assignment: CDR1 MNHEY and CDR2 SVGAGI. V was clipped by 8 bases and J by 3 bases; unmatched bases: 10. The CDR3 totals 15 residues.

The V and J genes are TRBV12-5 and TRBJ1-5, with D hard to call. The CDR3 sequence is 15 residues long. Trimming pared 5 bases from V and 0 bases from J, leaving 11 bases between. Germline loops: CDR1 LGHNT, CDR2 FRNRAP. The CDR3 coding sequence is TGTGCTAGTGGTCTGGGAGACAATAGCAATCAGCCCCAGCATTTT. The encoded protein is CASGLGDNSNQPQHF.

In this sample, this clone turned up once. This rearrangement joins TRBV18 to TRBJ1-3, with a possible D match to TRBD1 (5 bases). V was cut by 3 bases and J by 0 bases, with 18 bases left in between. Looked up from germline, CDR1 is KGHSH and CDR2 is LQKENI. The CDR3 length is 18 residues. This CDR3 is CASSPLGAGRSSGNTIYF. The CDR3 DNA sequence: TGTGCCAGCTCACCCCTTGGGGCAGGGCGAAGCTCTGGAAACACCATATATTTT.

The chain joins TRBV6-5 to TRBJ2-2; a weak D match, TRBD1 (6 bases). CDR1 and CDR2 from the germline V gene are MNHEY and SVGAGI. The CDR3 has 15 residues. The germline V and J ends were trimmed by 5 bases and 2 bases, with 12 bases remaining between them. CDR3 in amino acids: CASSPRTANTGELFF. CDR3 nucleotide sequence: TGTGCCAGCAGTCCCCGGACAGCAAACACCGGGGAGCTGTTTTTT.

V and J are TRBV7-9 and TRBJ2-1; 9 bases are a match to TRBD2. The V gene end was trimmed by 0 bases and the J gene end by 0 bases; junction bases not matched to a gene: 3. This CDR3 comprises 17 residues. Germline V gene sequence: CDR1 SEHNR, CDR2 FQNEAQ (reference sequence). The CDR3 is CASSLALAGISYNEQFF. For the CDR3, the DNA is TGTGCCAGCAGCTTAGCTCTAGCGGGGATCTCCTACAATGAGCAGTTCTTC.

The rearrangement uses TRBV5-1 and TRBJ2-1; 7 positions agree with TRBD1. From germline, CDR1 is SGHRS and CDR2 YFSETQ. V lost 6 bases to trimming and J lost 7 bases; unmatched junction nucleotides: 22. The CDR3 extends over 18 amino acids. The CDR3 coding sequence is TGCGCCAGCACTTCCAAGGTCCGGCCAGGGGGTTCGGAAAATGAGCAGTTCTTC. The encoded protein is CASTSKVRPGGSENEQFF.

The chain is built from TRBV3-1 (or the pseudogene TRBV3-2) and TRBJ2-5; 8 bases map to TRBD2. V trimming: 2 bases; J trimming: 1 base; junction bases outside the gene matches: 3. The CDR3 runs 15 residues. Germline V CDR1 and CDR2: LGHDT, YNNKEL (reference sequence). DNA of the CDR3: TGTGCCAGCAGCCAACAGGCGGGGGGCCAAGAGACCCAGTACTTC. Amino acid sequence: CASSQQAGGQETQYF.

This chain links TRBV19 with TRBJ2-1, with 12 bases that match TRBD2. The germline V gene encodes CDR1 LNHDA and CDR2 SQIVND (reference sequence). V was clipped by 3 bases and J by 6 bases; unmatched bases: 3. This CDR3 is 15 amino acids long. This CDR3 is CASSIELAGGNEQFF. The DNA of the CDR3 is TGTGCCAGTAGTATCGAACTAGCGGGAGGCAATGAGCAGTTCTTC.

This clone has a single count. V and J are TRBV27 and TRBJ1-1; D remains ambiguous. CDR1 and CDR2 from the germline V gene are MNHEY and SMNVEV (reference sequence). This CDR3 region has 14 residues. V lost 0 bases and J 7 bases, leaving 12 bases between the germline ends. For the CDR3, the DNA is TGTGCCAGCAGTTTATCGGATGGGCAGTTTGAAGCTTTCTTT. The encoded protein is CASSLSDGQFEAFF.

The chain carries TRBV7-9 and TRBJ1-2; the D is unclear. V was trimmed by 5 bases and J by 6 bases, leaving 28 bases between them. Germline V gives CDR1 SEHNR, CDR2 FQNEAQ (reference sequence). The CDR3 runs 18 residues. CDR3 region: CASSPRIGQAEGINGYTF. Written as DNA, the CDR3 is TGTGCCAGCAGCCCACGTATTGGGCAGGCGGAGGGTATCAATGGCTACACCTTC.